These 26 T cell receptor beta chains share one sample of origin, sequenced in a study of cytomegalovirus exposure and HLA in healthy donors. 13 Jbeta primers and 60 Vbeta primers were used for the PCR. Clones were read by immunoSEQ multiplex PCR, and TCRdb kept only the in-frame ones, dropping some. The sample consists of around 260,000 clones, about four fifths of them appearing once. Specimen: PBMCs. The receptors were gathered from a girl aged 2 to 10 in good health and CMV-seronegative.

The chain joins TRBV2 to TRBJ2-6; 7 nucleotides agree with TRBD1. The CDR3 covers 14 residues. V trimming: 11 bases; J trimming: 1 base; junction bases outside the gene matches: 5. Looked up from germline, CDR1 is SNHLY and CDR2 is FYNNEI. The CDR3 DNA sequence: TGTGCCTTAATGGACAGGTCTGGGGCCAACGTCCTGACTTTC. Encoded protein: CALMDRSGANVLTF.

The chain joins TRBV6-5 to TRBJ2-7; D is perhaps TRBD2 (5 bases). Germline V lookup: CDR1 MNHEY, CDR2 SVGAGI. The CDR3 totals 15 residues. The germline V and J ends were trimmed by 6 bases and 3 bases, with 18 bases remaining between them. The CDR3 spells CASRVRGGPDYEQYF. Written as DNA, the CDR3 is TGTGCCAGCAGAGTCAGAGGCGGGCCGGACTACGAGCAGTACTTC.

The chain couples TRBV5-1 to TRBJ2-1, with TRBD2 as a possible D gene (6 bases). V gave up 5 bases and J gave up 3 bases, with 15 bases separating them. The germline gives CDR1 SGHRS, CDR2 YFSETQ. The CDR3 consists of 15 residues. The CDR3 DNA reads TGCGCCAGCAGGAGACTAGTTAAATACTACAATGAGCAGTTCTTC. Protein: CASRRLVKYYNEQFF.

The rearrangement links TRBV6-5 to TRBJ1-2, with D unresolved. Germline V gives CDR1 MNHEY, CDR2 SVGAGI. This CDR3 region has 13 residues. Trimming cost V 7 bases and J 4 bases, with 13 bases left between them. In DNA form, the CDR3 reads TGTGCCAGCACCCGGGGAGGAGGCTATGGCTACACCTTC. It translates to CASTRGGGYGYTF.

This clone appeared once. The chain joins TRBV7-2 to TRBJ1-1; possibly TRBD1 for D (5 bases). Trimming pared 8 bases from V and 1 base from J, leaving 14 bases between. CDR1 and CDR2 from the germline V gene are SGHTA and FQGNSA. This CDR3 has 14 residues. CDR3 amino acids: CASSRERRNTEAFF. CDR3 DNA: TGTGCCAGCTCCAGGGAAAGAAGGAACACTGAAGCTTTCTTT.

CDR3 loop: CASSQADRINQPQHF. The CDR3 DNA is TGCGCCAGCAGCCAGGCTGACAGGATTAATCAGCCCCAGCATTTT. The chain combines TRBV4-1 with TRBJ1-5; D perhaps matches TRBD1 (6 bases). Germline V gene data show CDR1 as MGHRA and CDR2 as YSYEKL. The CDR3 loop spans 15 amino acids. Trimming pared 3 bases from V and 4 bases from J, leaving 13 bases between.

The rearrangement links TRBV29-1 to TRBJ2-5; TRBD1 matches at 8 bases. The CDR3 length is 15 residues. V was clipped by 0 bases and J by 1 base; unmatched bases: 4. The germline V gene encodes CDR1 SQVTM and CDR2 ANQGSEA. In DNA form, the CDR3 reads TGCAGCGTTGAAGATCGCGACAGGGGCCAAGAGACCCAGTACTTC. This sequence encodes CSVEDRDRGQETQYF.

This clone has just a few counts. The rearrangement links TRBV2 to TRBJ2-2; TRBD2 matches 9 bases. The germline CDR1 and CDR2 sequences are SNHLY and FYNNEI. Trimming removed 5 bases from V and 0 bases from J; junction bases left unmatched: 7. The CDR3 contains 17 residues. DNA for the CDR3: TGTGCCAGCAGTAGGCTAGCGGGAACGACGAACACCGGGGAGCTGTTTTTT. As protein: CASSRLAGTTNTGELFF.

The chain joins TRBV9 to TRBJ2-5; D not resolved. The CDR3 consists of 16 residues. Trimming removed 4 bases at V and 0 bases at J, with 16 bases between. CDR1 is SGDLS, CDR2 YYNGEE, per germline. The CDR3 DNA sequence: TGTGCCAGCAGCATCTATGGTGGGCTGAACCAAGAGACCCAGTACTTC. Amino acids: CASSIYGGLNQETQYF.

On this clone itself: Other DNA sequences of this sample code for an identical CDR3. The chain uses TRBV6-6 and TRBJ1-1; D gene ambiguous. The CDR3 is 12 amino acids. V was clipped by 2 bases and J by 11 bases, with 12 bases between them. Germline V lookup: CDR1 MNHNY, CDR2 SVGAGI (reference sequence). CDR3 nucleotide sequence: TGTGCCAGCAGTTACCGAAGGGAGACGGCTTTCTTT. This codes for CASSYRRETAFF.

The V and J genes are TRBV30 and TRBJ2-3, with 7 bases lining up with TRBD1. Looked up from germline, CDR1 is GTSNPN and CDR2 is SVGIG (reference sequence). The CDR3 covers 20 residues. V lost 0 bases and J lost 0; bases outside the gene matches: 18. The CDR3 nucleotides are TGTGCCTGGAGTGTACCCAGGGGGACGCCAAACTTGCCTAGCACAGATACGCAGTATTTT. It is translated as CAWSVPRGTPNLPSTDTQYF. Using reference TRBV30 and TRBJ2-3 for the parts outside the CDR3, the full variable domain is SQTIHQWPATLVQPVGSPLSLECTVEGTSNPNLYWYRQAAGRGLQLLFYSVGIGQISSEVPQNLSASRPQDRQFILSSKKLLLSDSGFYLCAWSVPRGTPNLPSTDTQYFGPGTRLTVL.

The V call is TRBV6-6, the J call TRBJ1-2, with 7 bases lining up with TRBD1. The CDR3 loop spans 13 amino acids. V dropped 4 bases and J dropped 4; count of bases not matched to a gene: 3. Per germline, CDR1 MNHNY and CDR2 SVGAGI (reference sequence). CDR3 coding DNA: TGTGCCAGCAGTTCGACAGGGATCTATGGCTACACCTTC. Translated, it gives CASSSTGIYGYTF.

The gene calls are TRBV9 and TRBJ2-1, with 8 positions matching TRBD2. Germline lookup yields CDR1 SGDLS and CDR2 YYNGEE. The CDR3 runs 15 residues. V shed 7 bases, J shed 6 bases, and the junction held 12 bases outside the gene matches. CDR3: CASGDPGLVTNEQFF. Here the CDR3 DNA reads TGTGCCAGCGGGGATCCGGGACTAGTCACCAATGAGCAGTTCTTC.

This clone was picked up a small number of times. The chain carries TRBV28 and TRBJ1-5, with D possibly being TRBD1 (6 bases). Trimming pared 8 bases from V and 3 bases from J, leaving 20 bases between. CDR3 length: 16 amino acids. CDR1 and CDR2 (germline): MDHEN, SYDVKM. CDR3 DNA sequence: TGTGCCAGCGGAATTCTCGGCAGGGGCGACAATCAGCCCCAGCATTTT. Amino acid sequence: CASGILGRGDNQPQHF.

The chain joins TRBV28 to TRBJ1-5; D is ambiguous. The V gene lost 6 bases and the J gene lost 8 bases, with 11 bases spanning the gap. This CDR3 region has 12 residues. Germline CDR1 reads MDHEN; CDR2 reads SYDVKM. The CDR3 region is CASRVVAEPQHF. The CDR3 region has the DNA TGTGCCAGCAGAGTGGTGGCGGAGCCCCAGCATTTT.

The chain links TRBV7-8 to TRBJ2-1; 15 positions match TRBD2. V was pared by 1 base and J by 0 bases, with 4 bases of the junction left unmatched. This CDR3 contains 19 residues. CDR1 SGHVS and CDR2 FQNEAQ come from the germline V gene. CDR3 nucleotide sequence: TGTGCCAGCAGCTTAGACAGGACTAGCGGGAGGGTCTCCTACAATGAGCAGTTCTTC. It specifies CASSLDRTSGRVSYNEQFF.

The chain is built from TRBV6-5 and TRBJ2-1; no clear D gene. Trimming took 2 bases from V and 3 from J, leaving 11 bases between them. Germline V gene sequence: CDR1 MNHEY, CDR2 SVGAGI. The CDR3 sequence is 15 residues long. CDR3 DNA: TGTGCCAGCAGTTACCTATCGGGTAACTACAATGAGCAGTTCTTC. It is translated as CASSYLSGNYNEQFF.

The chain combines TRBV7-8 with TRBJ2-1; 16 bases agree with TRBD2. The CDR3 sequence is 17 residues long. V gave up 4 bases and J gave up 7 bases; unmatched junction bases: 7. Germline CDR1 reads SGHVS; CDR2 reads FQNEAQ. The CDR3 region is CASSWGLAGGRENEQFF. The CDR3 DNA reads as TGTGCCAGCAGCTGGGGACTAGCGGGAGGGCGTGAGAATGAGCAGTTCTTC.

This rearrangement joins TRBV5-4 to TRBJ1-1, with D maybe TRBD1 (5 bases). Germline CDR1 reads SGHNT; CDR2 reads YYREEE (reference sequence). V gave up 4 bases and J gave up 1 base, with 5 bases separating them. This CDR3 has 12 amino acids. The CDR3 loop reads CASSQGNTEAFF. The DNA for the CDR3 is TGTGCCAGCAGCCAGGGGAACACTGAAGCTTTCTTT.

This clone showed up just once. The chain has TRBV28 and TRBJ2-2; no definite D call. Germline CDR1 reads MDHEN; CDR2 reads SYDVKM. Trimming stripped 4 bases from V and 3 bases from J, with 12 bases between. The CDR3 is 15 amino acids. CDR3 amino acids: CASSSLGDYTGELFF. CDR3 sequence (DNA): TGTGCCAGCAGTTCACTCGGCGACTACACCGGGGAGCTGTTTTTT.

The chain links TRBV2 to TRBJ2-5; 11 nucleotides match TRBD2. V was clipped by 4 bases and J by 2 bases; unmatched bases: 0. Germline V lookup: CDR1 SNHLY, CDR2 FYNNEI. CDR3 length equals 14 residues. CDR3 DNA: TGTGCCAGCAGTGTAGCGGGAGGGCAAGAGACCCAGTACTTC. This gives the protein CASSVAGGQETQYF.

The chain carries TRBV7-9 and TRBJ2-7; TRBD1 aligns across 10 bases. Germline assignment: CDR1 SEHNR and CDR2 FQNEAQ (reference sequence). The CDR3 runs 18 residues. After removal of 2 bases from V and 1 base from J, the junction contained 11 bases not matched to a gene. The DNA of the CDR3 is TGTGCCAGCAGCTTATATCTTACTGGGACAGGGGTATCCTACGAGCAGTACTTC. Protein product: CASSLYLTGTGVSYEQYF.

This clone has just one count. The genes are TRBV19 and TRBJ1-1, with D tentatively TRBD1 (5 bases). CDR3 length: 15 amino acids. V lost 5 bases and J lost 0, with 13 bases in between. The germline V gene has CDR1 LNHDA and CDR2 SQIVND (reference sequence). Written as DNA, the CDR3 is TGTGCCAGTAGTCCCGTAAGGGGCGTGAACACTGAAGCTTTCTTT. Translation: CASSPVRGVNTEAFF.

The chain is built from TRBV28 and TRBJ1-1; D uncertain. The germline V gene encodes CDR1 MDHEN and CDR2 SYDVKM. The CDR3 spans 14 residues. Trimming pared 7 bases from V and 5 bases from J, leaving 17 bases between. CDR3 in DNA: TGTGCCAGCACCGAGGTGGAGAGAGGGACTGAAGCTTTCTTT. Its translation is CASTEVERGTEAFF.

This clone was detected a few times. V usage is TRBV28 and J usage is TRBJ1-1; TRBD1 might be the D (6 bases). This CDR3 comprises 12 residues. The V gene lost 5 bases and the J gene lost 11 bases, with 15 bases spanning the gap. Germline loops: CDR1 MDHEN, CDR2 SYDVKM. DNA of the CDR3: TGTGCCAGCAGTACGGACAGCCCTGGCGCTTTCTTT. Amino acids: CASSTDSPGAFF.

The chain carries TRBV15 and TRBJ1-1; D unresolved. Looked up from germline, CDR1 is LNHNV and CDR2 is YYDKDF (reference sequence). V lost 0 bases, J lost 2 bases, and 4 bases lay in between. This CDR3 spans 13 amino acids. CDR3 amino acids: CATSRDPNTEAFF. The CDR3 region has the DNA TGTGCCACCAGCAGAGACCCTAACACTGAAGCTTTCTTT.